Below, 8 T cell receptor beta chains from the same sample are listed, as sequenced in a study of vaccination effects on CD4 cells after COVID-19. The antigens for these receptors are not known. The repertoire was sequenced with immunoSEQ multiplex PCR; TCRdb's copy has only in-frame clones and lacks some. The sample has about 41,000 clones; roughly 70% are singletons. With the ViraFEST assay, the study expanded antigen-specific CD4+ T cells using viral peptide pools, then sequenced them. The culture ran for about eleven days before CD4+ T cells were isolated. Nucleocapsid antibodies stayed negative before and after vaccination, showing no earlier SARS-CoV-2 infection. The input for sequencing was CD4+ T cells from PBMCs cultured with HCoV-OC43 spike peptides, taken before COVID-19 vaccination. Subset indicated: HCoV-OC43 spike overlapping peptide pool stimulation. Receptors were obtained from a human donor who received a COVID-19 vaccine.

This clone was seen a handful of times. In nucleotides, the CDR3 is TGTGCTACCGGGCTAGCGGGAGGGGAGACAGATACGCAGTATTTT. Amino acids: CATGLAGGETDTQYF. The rearrangement links TRBV13 to TRBJ2-3; 12 bases map to TRBD2. The CDR3 sequence is 15 residues long. CDR1 is PRHDT, CDR2 FYEKMQ, per germline (reference sequence).

The chain carries TRBV6-5 and TRBJ1-1; D unresolved. The CDR3 spans 15 residues. CDR1 is MNHEY and CDR2 is SVGAGI in the germline V gene. With 0 bases removed from V and 4 bases from J, the gap between germline ends came to 12 bases. In nucleotides, the CDR3 is TGTGCCAGCAGTTACTCGTCGGGTTTTGGCACTGAAGCTTTCTTT. Translation: CASSYSSGFGTEAFF.

The chain carries TRBV24-1 and TRBJ1-2; tentatively, D is TRBD1 (5 bases). CDR1 KGHDR and CDR2 SFDVKD come from the germline V gene. The CDR3 is 19 residues long. V was clipped by 9 bases and J by 8 bases, with 36 bases between them. The CDR3 sequence is CATHPGSRDRAMEVRGYTF. DNA of the CDR3: TGTGCCACCCACCCCGGTAGCCGGGACCGGGCGATGGAGGTGCGAGGCTACACCTTC.

As DNA, the CDR3 is TGTGCCAGCAGCCCACAGGGCTCTGGGGCCAACGTCCTGACTTTC. Translated, it gives CASSPQGSGANVLTF. The chain uses TRBV6-4 and TRBJ2-6, with D possibly matching TRBD1 (6 bases). With 6 bases removed from V and 0 bases from J, the gap between germline ends came to 9 bases. The germline gives CDR1 MRHNA, CDR2 SNTAGT. The CDR3 is made up of 15 amino acids.

J is TRBJ2-5 and V is TRBV2, with D unresolved. In germline, CDR1 is SNHLY, CDR2 FYNNEI. V dropped 6 bases and J dropped 4 bases, with 3 bases sitting between them. This CDR3 contains 10 residues. The CDR3 region has the DNA TGTGCCAGCAGCTTAGAGACCCAGTACTTC. Its protein product is CASSLETQYF.

The chain recombines TRBV5-1 with TRBJ1-2; D is undetermined. V was clipped by 4 bases and J by 5 bases, with 9 bases between them. The CDR3 is made up of 12 amino acids. Germline V CDR1 and CDR2: SGHRS, YFSETQ. The CDR3 nucleotides are TGCGCCAGCAGCCCCAGTGAGTATGGCTACACCTTC. Protein product: CASSPSEYGYTF.

By sample fraction, this clone is medium-sized. The rearrangement uses TRBV18 and TRBJ2-1, with a tentative D call TRBD1 (6 bases). Germline assignment: CDR1 KGHSH and CDR2 LQKENI. CDR3 length equals 15 residues. Between the trimmed V and J ends, which lost 3 bases and 1 base, there was a span of 10 bases. CDR3 region: CASSPPTGSYNEQFF. CDR3 sequence (DNA): TGTGCCAGCTCACCCCCGACAGGATCCTACAATGAGCAGTTCTTC.

The V and J genes are TRBV5-1 and TRBJ2-5, with 9 bases that match TRBD1. Germline trimming cut 0 bases from V and 0 bases from J; bases unmatched to any gene: 6. CDR1 SGHRS and CDR2 YFSETQ come from the germline V gene. This CDR3 comprises 17 residues. The CDR3 region has the DNA TGCGCCAGCAGCTTGGCCGGGACAGGGCCTGACCAAGAGACCCAGTACTTC. Amino acid sequence: CASSLAGTGPDQETQYF. Variable domain in full (rest from reference TRBV5-1 and TRBJ2-5): KAGVTQTPRYLIKTRGQQVTLSCSPISGHRSVSWYQQTPGQGLQFLFEYFSETQRNKGNFPGRFSGRQFSNSRSEMNVSTLELGDSALYLCASSLAGTGPDQETQYFGPGTRLLVL.